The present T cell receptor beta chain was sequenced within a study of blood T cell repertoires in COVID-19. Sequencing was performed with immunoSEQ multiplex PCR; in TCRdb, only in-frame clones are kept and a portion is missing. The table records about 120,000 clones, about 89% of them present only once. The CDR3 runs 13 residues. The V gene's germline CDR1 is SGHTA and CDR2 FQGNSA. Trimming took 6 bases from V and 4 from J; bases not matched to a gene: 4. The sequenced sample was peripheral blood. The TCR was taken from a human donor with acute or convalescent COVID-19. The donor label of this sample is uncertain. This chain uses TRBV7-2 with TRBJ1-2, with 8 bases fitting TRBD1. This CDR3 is CASSPDRGYGYTF. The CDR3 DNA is TGTGCCAGCAGTCCCGACAGGGGCTATGGCTACACCTTC.